This T cell receptor (beta chain) was retrieved from a study of PD-L1 blockade in urothelial cancer. Time point in this sample: peripheral blood 6 weeks after treatment start. Produced via immunoSEQ multiplex PCR; TCRdb's table is partial and in-frame only. The data contain roughly 45,000 clones, roughly 78% of them singletons. This CDR3 has 17 residues. After removal of 2 bases from V and 1 base from J, the junction contained 5 bases not matched to a gene. Germline loops: CDR1 LNHDA, CDR2 SQIVND (reference sequence). Sequenced material: PBMCs, taken around atezolizumab (anti-PD-L1) treatment. The rearrangement uses TRBV19 and TRBJ2-1, with TRBD2 matching 10 bases. The source of this sequence is a man aged 55 to 69 with urothelial cancer. The CDR3 DNA sequence: TGTGCCAGTAGTATATTTCTAGCGGGAGTATCCTACAATGAGCAGTTCTTC. Residues: CASSIFLAGVSYNEQFF.